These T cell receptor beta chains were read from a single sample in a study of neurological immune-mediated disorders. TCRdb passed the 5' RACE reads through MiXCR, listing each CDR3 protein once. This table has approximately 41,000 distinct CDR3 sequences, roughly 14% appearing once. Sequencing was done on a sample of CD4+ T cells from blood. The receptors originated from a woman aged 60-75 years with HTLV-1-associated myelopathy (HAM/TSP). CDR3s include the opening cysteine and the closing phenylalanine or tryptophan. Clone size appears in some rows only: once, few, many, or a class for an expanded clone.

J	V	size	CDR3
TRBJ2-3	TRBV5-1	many	CASSVGGLTGGTDTQYF
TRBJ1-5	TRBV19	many	CASSIRRGDQPQHF
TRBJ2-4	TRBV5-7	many	CASSLAGGDPARVPKNIQYF
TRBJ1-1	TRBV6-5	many	CASSRTGFGTTEAFF
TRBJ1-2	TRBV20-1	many	CSARVLDRVYGYTF
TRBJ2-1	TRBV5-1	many	CASSLRDPGDEQFF
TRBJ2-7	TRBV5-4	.	CASSLDPQGAYEQYF
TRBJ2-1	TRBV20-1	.	CSARDSGSLNEQFF
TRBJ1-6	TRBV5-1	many	CASSLEGPVNSPLHF
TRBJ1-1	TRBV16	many	CASSQGGGIAEAFF
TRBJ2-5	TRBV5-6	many	CASSWVRGFETQYF
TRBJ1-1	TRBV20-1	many	CSATKQGTEAFF
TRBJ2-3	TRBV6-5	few	CASSYGGTSGGATDTQYF
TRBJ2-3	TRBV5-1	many	CASSLRTEDTQYF
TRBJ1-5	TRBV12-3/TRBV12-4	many	CASSPRGAGVRNQPQHF
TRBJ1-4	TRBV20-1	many	CSARAPGEKLFF
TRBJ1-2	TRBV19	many	CASRLTGNYGYTF
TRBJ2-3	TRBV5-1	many	CASSPPLGGGADTQYF
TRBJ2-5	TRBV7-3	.	CASSFVPQDTQYF
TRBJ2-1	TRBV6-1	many	CASRFWDRANNEQFF
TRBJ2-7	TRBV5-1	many	CASSAGQVVPYEQYF
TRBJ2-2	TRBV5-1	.	CASSLSPNTELFF
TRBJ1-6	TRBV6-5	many	CASSLQGSNSPLHF
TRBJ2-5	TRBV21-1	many	CASSLRGGQETQYF
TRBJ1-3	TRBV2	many	CASSARVRGSGNTIYF
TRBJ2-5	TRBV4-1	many	CASSLTAGLGETQYF
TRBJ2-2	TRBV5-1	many	CASRRGGANTGELFF
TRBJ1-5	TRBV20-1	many	CSARDPTGPQHF
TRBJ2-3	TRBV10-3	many	CAISESRGTDTQYF
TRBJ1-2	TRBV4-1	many	CASSQVPGGRSVGYTF
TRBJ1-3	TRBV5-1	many	CASSLGDSRSGNTIYF
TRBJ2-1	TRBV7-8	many	CASSVGQGGVFWQFF
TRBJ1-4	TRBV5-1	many	CASSLGGAPEKLFF
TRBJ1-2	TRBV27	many	CASSLSGQGVMGYTF
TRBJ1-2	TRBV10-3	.	CAISDLRPGQGKKYNGYTF
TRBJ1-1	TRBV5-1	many	CASSYSDPNTEAFF
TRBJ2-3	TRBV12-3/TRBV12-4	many	CASSLRTSTDTQYF
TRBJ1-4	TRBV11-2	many	CASSSQRTGLEEKLFF
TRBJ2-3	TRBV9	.	CASSVAEPDTQYF
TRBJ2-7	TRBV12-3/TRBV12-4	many	CASSLAPQITLTYEQYF
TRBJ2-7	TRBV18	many	CASSRFSGTGADEQYF
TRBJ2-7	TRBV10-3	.	CAIRSDRTPYYEQYF
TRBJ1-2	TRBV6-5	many	CASSYSTRTNYGYTF
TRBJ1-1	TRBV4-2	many	CASSQDRGGMNTEAFF
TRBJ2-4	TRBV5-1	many	CASSDLRGIGNIQYF
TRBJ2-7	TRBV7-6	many	CASSSYRGYEQYF
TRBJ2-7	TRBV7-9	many	CASSTLYEQYF
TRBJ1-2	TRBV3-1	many	CASSQTFYGYTF
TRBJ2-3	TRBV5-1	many	CASSRDLSTDTQYF
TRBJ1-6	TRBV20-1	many	CSARPSGTYNSPLHF
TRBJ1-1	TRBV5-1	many	CASSLGRETEAFF